The 26 T cell receptor beta chains presented below share a single source sample, sequenced in a study of response to subunit inactivated influenza vaccine. TCRdb itself ran the RT-PCR reads through MiXCR, one entry per CDR3 protein. Counted here are around 530,000 distinct CDR3 sequences, 15% to 20% occurring once; the ten biggest clones make up 2.5% to 3.5%. Specimen: CD4+ T cells sorted from PBMCs, collected roughly 24 months after vaccination. Every receptor here comes from a man in his fifties or sixties who received an inactivated influenza vaccine.

The sample holds a few counts of this clonotype. This chain links TRBV7-6 with TRBJ2-1; D gene unclear. Germline V gives CDR1 SGHVS, CDR2 FNYEAQ. Trimming took 1 base from V and 1 from J, leaving 11 bases between them. This CDR3 spans 16 amino acids. The CDR3 DNA reads TGTGCCAGCAGCTTAGTTCTAGTAAGTTCCTACAATGAGCAGTTCTTC. This translates into CASSLVLVSSYNEQFF. Full variable domain (outside the CDR3, taken from reference TRBV7-6 and TRBJ2-1): GAGVSQSPRYKVTKRGQDVALRCDPISGHVSLYWYRQALGQGPEFLTYFNYEAQQDKSGLPNDRFSAERPEGSISTLTIQRTEQRDSAMYRCASSLVLVSSYNEQFFGPGTRLTVL.

This clonotype was counted ten times or more. The rearrangement uses TRBV12-3 or TRBV12-4 and TRBJ2-2, with 7 bases matching TRBD1. With 4 bases clipped from V and 3 bases from J, the junction kept 2 bases outside the gene matches. The CDR3 runs 14 residues. CDR3 amino acids: CASSSGTDTGELFF. CDR3 DNA sequence: TGTGCCAGCAGTTCCGGGACAGACACCGGGGAGCTGTTTTTT.

This clonotype was detected only a few times. The chain joins TRBV30 to TRBJ2-2; D gene uncertain. The CDR3 runs 12 residues. The V end lost 4 bases, the J end lost 1 base, and 4 bases lay between the germline ends. Germline-derived CDR1 and CDR2 are GTSNPN and SVGIG (reference sequence). CDR3 protein: CAWKGNTGELFF. CDR3 nucleotides: TGTGCCTGGAAGGGGAACACCGGGGAGCTGTTTTTT.

This clonotype was seen only a few times. The CDR3 loop is CASSLDRLAGWETQYF. DNA of the CDR3: TGTGCCAGCAGCTTAGATCGACTAGCGGGGTGGGAGACCCAGTACTTC. J is TRBJ2-5 and V is TRBV11-2, with TRBD2 identical over 11 bases. The CDR3 is 16 residues long. The V gene's germline CDR1 is SGHAT and CDR2 FQNNGV. The ends lost 0 bases at V and 5 bases at J; junction bases unmatched: 5.

The chain employs TRBV29-1 and TRBJ1-2; D unclear. Germline assignment: CDR1 SQVTM and CDR2 ANQGSEA. The CDR3 consists of 11 residues. V was trimmed by 4 bases and J by 6 bases, leaving 9 bases between them. The CDR3 protein is CSVGELHGYTF. The DNA for the CDR3 is TGCAGCGTTGGTGAACTACATGGCTACACCTTC.

V is TRBV18 and J is TRBJ1-3; D call uncertain. The CDR3 covers 13 residues. CDR1 and CDR2 (germline): KGHSH, LQKENI. Trimming took 10 bases from V and 4 from J, leaving 14 bases between them. The CDR3 DNA reads as TGTGCCACCAACAATGGAGCAGGAAACACCATATATTTT. Translating it yields CATNNGAGNTIYF. The variable domain in full, with the rest retrieved from reference TRBV18 and TRBJ1-3, is NAGVMQNPRHLVRRRGQEARLRCSPMKGHSHVYWYRQLPEEGLKFMVYLQKENIIDESGMPKERFSAEFPKEGPSILRIQQVVRGDSAAYFCATNNGAGNTIYFGEGSWLTVV.

This clonotype has a count of ten or more. V usage is TRBV4-2 and J usage is TRBJ2-1, with unresolved D. The CDR3 runs 15 residues. The germline CDR1 and CDR2 sequences are LGHNA and YNFKEQ. With 3 bases removed from V and 9 bases from J, the gap between germline ends came to 18 bases. CDR3 in amino acids: CASSHALLKVAEQFF. The CDR3 nucleotides read TGTGCCAGCAGCCACGCTTTATTAAAAGTCGCTGAGCAGTTCTTC.

This clonotype came up a few times. The rearrangement uses TRBV7-2 and TRBJ1-1; no firm D call. V shed 3 bases and J shed 0 bases, with 8 bases lying between them. There are 14 residues in the CDR3. CDR1 SGHTA and CDR2 FQGNSA come from the germline V gene. The CDR3 region is CASSFLQMNTEAFF. The CDR3 region has the DNA TGTGCCAGCAGCTTTCTCCAGATGAACACTGAAGCTTTCTTT.

The sample holds one count of this clonotype. The gene calls are TRBV28 and TRBJ1-4, with no clear D. Germline CDR1 and CDR2: MDHEN and SYDVKM. With 10 bases removed from V and 9 bases from J, the gap between germline ends came to 15 bases. CDR3 length: 12 residues. The DNA of the CDR3 is TGTGCCATTACCGGACCGGATAAAAAACTGTTTTTT. Its protein is CAITGPDKKLFF.

V gene TRBV11-2 combines with J gene TRBJ2-1; 7 bases line up with TRBD2. Per the germline V gene, CDR1 is SGHAT and CDR2 is FQNNGV. Trimming took 6 bases from V and 8 from J; bases not matched to a gene: 16. This CDR3 is 16 amino acids long. CDR3 bases: TGTGCCAGCAGGGGCGCTATCGGGGGGTACCACTATGAGCAGTTCTTC. Amino acids: CASRGAIGGYHYEQFF.

The chain couples TRBV7-9 to TRBJ2-3, with TRBD2 matching over 7 bases. This CDR3 comprises 13 residues. V lost 2 bases, J lost 6 bases, and 2 bases stayed unmatched. Germline loops: CDR1 SEHNR, CDR2 FQNEAQ (reference sequence). The CDR3 loop reads CASSLSGKDTQYF. CDR3 sequence (DNA): TGTGCCAGCAGCTTAAGCGGGAAGGATACGCAGTATTTT.

The gene calls are TRBV4-2 and TRBJ1-4; D uncertain. V lost 0 bases and J lost 5, with 13 bases in between. Germline loops: CDR1 LGHNA, CDR2 YNFKEQ. This CDR3 region has 16 residues. The CDR3 region has the DNA TGTGCCAGCAGCCAAGATCATTCCCGCCCGAATGAAAAACTGTTTTTT. It translates to CASSQDHSRPNEKLFF.

This chain joins TRBV3-1 and TRBJ2-1; TRBD2 agrees at 11 bases. Trimming at V came to 5 bases and at J to 5 bases, leaving 8 bases not matched to a gene. The CDR3 sequence is 16 residues long. Germline V lookup: CDR1 LGHDT, CDR2 YNNKEL (reference sequence). The CDR3 region has the DNA TGTGCCAGCAGCAATCGACTAGCGGGGAACCACAATGAGCAGTTCTTC. It translates to CASSNRLAGNHNEQFF.

The gene calls are TRBV6-1 and TRBJ2-1, with TRBD2 matching 7 bases. The CDR3 is 13 residues long. Trimming cost V 6 bases and J 8 bases; bases outside gene matches: 7. The germline gives CDR1 MNHNS, CDR2 SASEGT. CDR3 loop: CASSPRLAYEQFF. DNA for the CDR3: TGTGCCAGCAGCCCCCGACTAGCCTATGAGCAGTTCTTC.

J is TRBJ2-1 and V is TRBV11-2; possibly TRBD2 for D (5 bases). The CDR3 spans 14 residues. Germline V CDR1 and CDR2: SGHAT, FQNNGV. V was shortened by 1 base and J by 6 bases, with 10 bases between the two germline ends. This CDR3 is CASSLAGSLNEQFF. The CDR3 DNA sequence: TGTGCCAGCAGCTTAGCGGGGTCCCTCAATGAGCAGTTCTTC. The full variable domain, its missing parts supplied by reference TRBV11-2 and TRBJ2-1, is EAGVAQSPRYKIIEKRQSVAFWCNPISGHATLYWYQQILGQGPKLLIQFQNNGVVDDSQLPKDRFSAERLKGVDSTLKIQPAKLEDSAVYLCASSLAGSLNEQFFGPGTRLTVL.

There are a few counts of this clonotype. The chain carries TRBV19 and TRBJ2-2; 11 nucleotides align to TRBD2. This CDR3 is built from 14 residues. The germline gives CDR1 LNHDA, CDR2 SQIVND (reference sequence). The V and J ends lost 10 bases and 6 bases, in that order; junction bases with no gene match: 7. Written as DNA, the CDR3 is TGTGCCACCAATAGCGGGGGGGGAGCCGGGGAGCTGTTTTTT. This sequence encodes CATNSGGGAGELFF.

This clonotype occurred a few times. The V call is TRBV12-3 or TRBV12-4, the J call TRBJ1-2; D unclear. This CDR3 region has 13 residues. Between the trimmed V and J ends, which lost 0 bases and 7 bases, there was a span of 9 bases. This chain's CDR3 is CASSLAGLGGYTF. As DNA, the CDR3 is TGTGCCAGCAGTTTAGCAGGGTTGGGTGGCTACACCTTC.

V gene TRBV7-2 combines with J gene TRBJ1-1; D perhaps matches TRBD1 (5 bases). The CDR3 has 12 residues. Germline CDR1 reads SGHTA; CDR2 reads FQGNSA. Trimming took 5 bases from V and 7 from J, leaving 11 bases between them. This CDR3 reads CASSVRVGEAFF. Written as DNA, the CDR3 is TGTGCCAGCAGCGTCAGGGTAGGTGAAGCTTTCTTT.

The V gene is TRBV7-3, the J gene TRBJ2-2; 7 nucleotides align to TRBD1. CDR3 size: 15 residues. Germline V gene sequence: CDR1 SGHTA, CDR2 FQGTGA. The V and J ends lost 4 bases and 3 bases, in that order; junction bases with no gene match: 5. The CDR3 region is CASSSRQGDTGELFF. The CDR3, as DNA: TGTGCCAGCAGCTCGCGACAGGGAGACACCGGGGAGCTGTTTTTT.

This clonotype was picked up many times. V and J are TRBV15 and TRBJ2-5; no firm D call. V was clipped by 9 bases and J by 1 base, with 9 bases between them. The CDR3 extends over 12 amino acids. Germline loops: CDR1 LNHNV, CDR2 YYDKDF (reference sequence). In DNA form, the CDR3 reads TGTGCCACTCGGCACAGCCAAGAGACCCAGTACTTC. Amino acids: CATRHSQETQYF.

V is TRBV7-9 and J is TRBJ2-1; D is perhaps TRBD2 (5 bases). The CDR3 has 12 amino acids. The germline V and J ends were trimmed by 1 base and 11 bases, with 9 bases remaining between them. In germline, CDR1 is SEHNR, CDR2 FQNEAQ (reference sequence). The CDR3 protein is CASSLETGKQFF. Written as DNA, the CDR3 is TGTGCCAGCAGCTTAGAAACGGGGAAGCAGTTCTTC.

The J gene is TRBJ2-3, the V gene TRBV15; D unresolved. Trimming shortened V by 4 bases and J by 6 bases, and 5 bases separated the two germline ends. This CDR3 has 11 residues. The germline CDR1 and CDR2 sequences are LNHNV and YYDKDF (reference sequence). CDR3 DNA sequence: TGTGCCACCAGCATGGGCGATACGCAGTATTTT. Translation: CATSMGDTQYF.

The chain recombines TRBV9 with TRBJ2-5; D gene unclear. The CDR3 spans 14 residues. The V gene lost 3 bases and the J gene lost 5 bases, with 14 bases spanning the gap. In germline, CDR1 is SGDLS, CDR2 YYNGEE. This CDR3 is CASSEYLNGETQYF. CDR3 DNA sequence: TGTGCCAGCAGCGAGTACCTAAATGGGGAGACCCAGTACTTC.

The V gene is TRBV24-1, the J gene TRBJ1-4; TRBD1 might be the D (5 bases). V was trimmed by 4 bases and J by 3 bases, leaving 11 bases between them. CDR3 length: 15 amino acids. CDR1 is KGHDR, CDR2 SFDVKD, per germline. The CDR3 protein is CATSDGDGPNEKLFF. Here the CDR3 DNA reads TGTGCCACCAGTGACGGGGACGGTCCTAATGAAAAACTGTTTTTT.

This clonotype has only a few counts. J is TRBJ2-7 and V is TRBV20-1; 7 bases align to TRBD1. The CDR3 runs to 15 residues. CDR1 and CDR2 from the germline V gene are DFQATT and SNEGSKA (reference sequence). J lost 0 bases, V lost 2 bases, and 7 bases had no gene match. In DNA form, the CDR3 reads TGCAGTGCTAGACGGGGACAGCTCTTCTCCTACGAGCAGTACTTC. This gives the protein CSARRGQLFSYEQYF.

The CDR3 nucleotides read TGCAGTGCCGAGACAGGGCCACACACAGATACGCAGTATTTT. Protein product: CSAETGPHTDTQYF. This chain uses TRBV20-1 with TRBJ2-3; TRBD1 agrees at 7 bases. Germline values: CDR1 DFQATT, CDR2 SNEGSKA (reference sequence). With V trimmed by 6 bases and J by 2 bases, 8 bases remained unmatched. The length of the CDR3 is 14 residues.